The clone carrying this TCR beta chain was counted ten times or more. The sample originates from a study of T-cell reconstitution after alpha-beta-depleted transplantation in children. The V gene lost 1 base and the J gene lost 6 bases, with 16 bases spanning the gap. Germline CDR1 and CDR2: SGHAT and FQNNGV. The CDR3 covers 16 residues. A TCRbeta library incorporating unique molecular identifiers was prepared. Using its own MiXCR run on the PCR reads, TCRdb lists one record per CDR3 protein. The repertoire consists of 280,000 or so distinct CDR3 sequences, with around a tenth occurring once and the leading ten covering around a quarter.

The receptor comes from a male patient between 2 and 10 years old who had a stem cell transplant for chronic granulomatous disease, so the T cells may come from the graft donor. The sample in question was peripheral blood, obtained 180 days after TCRalphabeta/CD19-depleted stem cell transplant. The chain has TRBV11-2 and TRBJ2-1; perhaps D is TRBD1 or TRBD2 (5 bases each). This CDR3 reads CASSLGGYQTVNEQFF. CDR3 DNA sequence: TGTGCCAGCAGCTTAGGGGGGTACCAGACGGTCAATGAGCAGTTCTTC. The variable domain in full, with the rest retrieved from reference TRBV11-2 and TRBJ2-1, is EAGVAQSPRYKIIEKRQSVAFWCNPISGHATLYWYQQILGQGPKLLIQFQNNGVVDDSQLPKDRFSAERLKGVDSTLKIQPAKLEDSAVYLCASSLGGYQTVNEQFFGPGTRLTVL.